This T cell receptor beta chain was captured in a study of graft-versus-host responses after intestinal transplantation. Study at large: Recipients were all induced with anti-thymocyte globulin, then given tacrolimus and steroids for around 3 years.

Concerning this clone: Its antigen is unidentified.

TCRdb keeps only in-frame clones here, not all; method: immunoSEQ multiplex PCR. The table has some 130,000 clones, approximately 90% seen once. The study's findings and limits: Peak GvH clone levels in circulation were associated with early post-transplant HvG declines. Some GvH clones appeared in ileal mucosa or blood before recipient bone marrow. Graft-donor T cell macrochimerism in patients accompanied high graft-versus-host to host-versus-graft clonal ratios in allografts.

The V end lost 1 base, the J end lost 1 base, and 8 bases lay between the germline ends. This CDR3 has 15 residues. The germline gives CDR1 SGHTS, CDR2 YDEGEE. The rearrangement links TRBV5-8 to TRBJ2-2; D remains unclear. Sample: unstimulated CD4+ T cells sorted from spleen or lymph node cells, taken before intestinal transplant. This receptor was obtained from a human donor who received an intestinal transplant. The CDR3 nucleotides are TGTGCCAGCAGCTTGCGCGCACGGAACACCGGGGAGCTGTTTTTT. Amino acids: CASSLRARNTGELFF.